The 18 T cell receptor beta chains below all came from one sample that was sequenced in a study of control samples from healthy donors and cancer patients. Method: immunoSEQ multiplex PCR; TCRdb's copy keeps in-frame clones and lacks some. The table includes under 150,000 clones, roughly 95% detected once. Source material: blood. The receptors stem from a man under 40 in good health.

This sequence joins TRBV3-1 (or the pseudogene TRBV3-2) and TRBJ2-5; 9 nucleotides line up with TRBD1. The germline V gene has CDR1 LGHDT and CDR2 YNNKEL (reference sequence). The V segment lost 4 bases and the J segment 4 bases; nucleotides outside the gene matches: 7. This CDR3 spans 15 amino acids. CDR3 loop: CASSLSLDRGETQYF. The DNA of the CDR3 is TGTGCCAGCAGCCTGTCCTTGGACAGGGGAGAGACCCAGTACTTC.

This chain joins TRBV24-1 and TRBJ2-3, with 9 positions matching TRBD2. CDR3 length: 17 residues. Losses at the gene ends were 4 bases for V and 6 bases for J; bases not matched to a gene: 13. Germline V gene sequence: CDR1 KGHDR, CDR2 SFDVKD. The CDR3, as DNA: TGTGCCACCAGTGACCCTACTGAGCGGGGGGTCACTGATACGCAGTATTTT. Protein sequence: CATSDPTERGVTDTQYF.

The chain is built from TRBV6-2 or TRBV6-3 and TRBJ1-6; D not certain. The ends were cut back, 2 bases at V and 13 bases at J, with 18 bases in the middle. CDR1 and CDR2 from the germline V gene are MNHEY and SVGEGT. The CDR3 runs to 15 residues. The CDR3 region is CASSYPGSEMGPLHF. CDR3 bases: TGTGCCAGCAGTTACCCTGGGTCCGAAATGGGGCCCCTCCACTTT.

The J gene is TRBJ2-7, the V gene TRBV4-1; TRBD1 is a possible D gene (5 bases). Trimming cost V 1 base and J 4 bases, with 11 bases left between them. The CDR3 spans 14 residues. The germline CDR1 and CDR2 sequences are MGHRA and YSYEKL. The CDR3 region is CASSQGQMGYEQYF. CDR3 nucleotides: TGCGCCAGCAGCCAAGGACAGATGGGGTACGAGCAGTACTTC.

This chain uses TRBV3-1 (or the pseudogene TRBV3-2) with TRBJ1-2; D not resolved. The CDR3 consists of 14 residues. The ends were cut back, 1 base at V and 2 bases at J, with 8 bases in the middle. Germline V lookup: CDR1 LGHDT, CDR2 YNNKEL (reference sequence). The CDR3 sequence is CASSQAFLNYGYTF. The CDR3 bases are TGTGCCAGCAGCCAAGCCTTTTTGAACTATGGCTACACCTTC.

The chain links TRBV2 to TRBJ1-1; D might be TRBD1 (5 bases). The V end lost 7 bases, the J end lost 3 bases, and 15 bases lay between the germline ends. Germline lookup yields CDR1 SNHLY and CDR2 FYNNEI. The CDR3 is made up of 14 amino acids. CDR3 sequence: CASNPRAGDTEAFF. CDR3 nucleotide sequence: TGTGCCAGCAACCCACGGGCGGGGGACACTGAAGCTTTCTTT.

V and J are TRBV6-2 or TRBV6-3 and TRBJ1-4; D call uncertain. This CDR3 has 16 amino acids. Germline V gives CDR1 MNHEY, CDR2 SVGEGT. The V and J ends lost 5 bases and 8 bases respectively, with 21 bases between them. CDR3 in DNA: TGTGCCAGCAGTCCGTCTGAAGGAAAAGTGGGAGAAAAACTGTTTTTT. Translating it yields CASSPSEGKVGEKLFF.

This rearrangement joins TRBV6-2 or TRBV6-3 to TRBJ1-1, with TRBD1 as a possible D gene (5 bases). Germline CDR1 and CDR2: MNHEY and SVGEGT. The germline V and J ends were trimmed by 5 bases and 4 bases, with 8 bases remaining between them. This CDR3 comprises 12 residues. CDR3 sequence: CASSQGLTEAFF. Written as DNA, the CDR3 is TGTGCCAGCAGTCAGGGACTCACTGAAGCTTTCTTT.

This chain links TRBV13 with TRBJ1-1; D unclear. The CDR3 sequence is 14 residues long. V lost 5 bases, J lost 4 bases, and 14 bases lay in between. Germline V gene lookup returns CDR1 PRHDT and CDR2 FYEKMQ (reference sequence). As DNA, the CDR3 is TGTGCCAGCAGCCCACAGAAACGGGGCACTGAAGCTTTCTTT. Protein sequence: CASSPQKRGTEAFF.

The chain uses TRBV5-4 and TRBJ1-4, with D tentatively TRBD1 (6 bases). CDR1 is SGHNT, CDR2 YYREEE, per germline (reference sequence). This CDR3 has 14 amino acids. Trimming left V 1 base short and J 11 bases short, with 15 bases between. The CDR3 sequence is CASSLRQEKTKLFF. CDR3 DNA: TGTGCCAGCAGCTTGCGACAGGAAAAAACGAAACTGTTTTTT.

This chain connects TRBV5-1 to TRBJ1-2; D may be TRBD1 (6 bases). The CDR3 length is 13 residues. Germline V gene data show CDR1 as SGHRS and CDR2 as YFSETQ. V lost 1 base, J lost 5 bases, and 9 bases lay in between. The CDR3 DNA is TGCGCCAGCAGCTTGCCGGGGGCTTATGGCTACACCTTC. This gives the protein CASSLPGAYGYTF.

The V and J genes are TRBV7-2 and TRBJ2-3, with 7 bases aligning to TRBD2. The germline CDR1 and CDR2 sequences are SGHTA and FQGNSA. This CDR3 contains 15 residues. Trimming took 2 bases from V and 3 from J; bases not matched to a gene: 5. In DNA form, the CDR3 reads TGTGCCAGCAGCTTACTCAGCGGGATAACAGATACGCAGTATTTT. Translating gives CASSLLSGITDTQYF.

This CDR3 reads CASSVGGQAYEQYF. The CDR3 nucleotides read TGTGCCAGCAGCGTAGGTGGACAGGCCTACGAGCAGTACTTC. The chain employs TRBV9 and TRBJ2-7, with 7 bases that match TRBD1. V dropped 0 bases and J dropped 2; count of bases not matched to a gene: 2. The CDR3 has 14 amino acids. Germline CDR1 SGDLS, CDR2 YYNGEE.

This clone has only a few counts. The chain uses TRBV29-1 and TRBJ2-3; 8 bases align to TRBD2. The ends lost 6 bases at V and 2 bases at J; junction bases unmatched: 4. The CDR3 has 13 residues. Per the germline V gene, CDR1 is SQVTM and CDR2 is ANQGSEA. CDR3 DNA sequence: TGCAGCGTGTCGCGGGGGGCCACAGATACGCAGTATTTT. Its protein product is CSVSRGATDTQYF.

The chain is built from TRBV30 and TRBJ1-2; 11 bases map to TRBD1. The V segment lost 1 base and the J segment 4 bases; nucleotides outside the gene matches: 2. The germline V gene has CDR1 GTSNPN and CDR2 SVGIG (reference sequence). CDR3 length equals 14 residues. CDR3 in DNA: TGTGCCTGGAGTGGGACAGGGGGCGTCTATGGCTACACCTTC. This encodes CAWSGTGGVYGYTF.

The V gene is TRBV28, the J gene TRBJ1-6, with TRBD1 as a possible D gene (5 bases). Germline V lookup: CDR1 MDHEN, CDR2 SYDVKM. Trimming pared 5 bases from V and 9 bases from J, leaving 14 bases between. This CDR3 is 14 amino acids long. CDR3 loop: CASSPRRAGSPLHF. CDR3 in DNA: TGTGCCAGCAGTCCCCGCAGGGCGGGTTCACCCCTCCACTTT. Supplemented by reference TRBV28 and TRBJ1-6, the full variable domain reads DVKVTQSSRYLVKRTGEKVFLECVQDMDHENMFWYRQDPGLGLRLIYFSYDVKMKEKGDIPEGYSVSREKKERFSLILESASTNQTSMYLCASSPRRAGSPLHFGNGTRLTVT.

This chain uses TRBV5-4 with TRBJ2-5; the match to TRBD2 covers 7 bases. CDR3 size: 13 residues. Germline values: CDR1 SGHNT, CDR2 YYREEE (reference sequence). J was trimmed by 4 bases and V by 5 bases; bases with no gene match: 5. The chain's CDR3 is CASSSGTTETQYF. The DNA for the CDR3 is TGTGCCAGCAGTTCCGGGACTACAGAGACCCAGTACTTC.

CDR3 amino acids: CASSFTATEAFF. The CDR3 coding sequence is TGTGCCAGCAGTTTTACCGCAACTGAAGCTTTCTTT. The chain couples TRBV12-3 or TRBV12-4 to TRBJ1-1; D is unresolved. CDR3 length equals 12 residues. Trimming stripped 3 bases from V and 5 bases from J, with 7 bases between.